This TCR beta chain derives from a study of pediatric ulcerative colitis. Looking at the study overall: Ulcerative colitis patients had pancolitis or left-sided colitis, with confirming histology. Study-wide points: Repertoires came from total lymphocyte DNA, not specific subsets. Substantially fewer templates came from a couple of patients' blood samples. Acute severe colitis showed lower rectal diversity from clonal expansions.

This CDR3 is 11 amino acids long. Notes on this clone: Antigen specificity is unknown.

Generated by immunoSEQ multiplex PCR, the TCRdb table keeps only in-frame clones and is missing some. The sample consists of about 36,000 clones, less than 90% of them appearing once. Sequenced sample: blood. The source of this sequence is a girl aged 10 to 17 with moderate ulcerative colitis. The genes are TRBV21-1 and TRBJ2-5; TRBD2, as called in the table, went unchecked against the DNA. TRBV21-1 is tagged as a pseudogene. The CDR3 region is CASRNGETQYF. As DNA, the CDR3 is TGTGCCAGCAGGAACGGAGAGACCCAGTACTTC.